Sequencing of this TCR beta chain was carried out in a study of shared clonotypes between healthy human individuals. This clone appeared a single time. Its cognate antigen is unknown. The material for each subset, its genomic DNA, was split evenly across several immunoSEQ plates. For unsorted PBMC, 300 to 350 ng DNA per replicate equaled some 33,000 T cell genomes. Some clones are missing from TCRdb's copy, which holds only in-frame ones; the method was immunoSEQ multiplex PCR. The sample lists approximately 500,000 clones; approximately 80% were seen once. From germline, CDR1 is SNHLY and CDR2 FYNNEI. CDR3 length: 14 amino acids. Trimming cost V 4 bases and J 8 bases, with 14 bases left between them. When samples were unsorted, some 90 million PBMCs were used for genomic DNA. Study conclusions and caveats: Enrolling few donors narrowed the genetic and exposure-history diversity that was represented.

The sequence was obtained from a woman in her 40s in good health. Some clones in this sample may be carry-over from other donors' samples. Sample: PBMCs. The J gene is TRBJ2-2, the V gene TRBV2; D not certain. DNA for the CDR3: TGTGCCAGCAGTGTCCTCGGCCTCCTAGGGGAGCTGTTTTTT. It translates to CASSVLGLLGELFF.